Below are 8 T cell receptor beta chains sequenced from a single sample in a study of shared clonotypes between healthy human individuals. Produced via immunoSEQ multiplex PCR; TCRdb's table is partial and in-frame only. Seen here are approximately 240,000 clones, 65% observed once, and the top ten hold 8.5% to 14%. The sample consisted of memory CD4+ T cells sorted from blood. The sample's subset: CD45RA-negative fraction. The receptors here all came from a man aged 25-45 years in good health.

There are a few counts of this clone. The gene calls are TRBV5-5 and TRBJ2-5, with D hard to call. This CDR3 has 10 amino acids. The V end was cut by 7 bases, the J end by 7 bases, with 8 bases between. Looked up from germline, CDR1 is SGHKS and CDR2 is YYEKEE (reference sequence). CDR3 in amino acids: CASGLGTQYF. CDR3 nucleotides: TGTGCCAGCGGCCTGGGGACCCAGTACTTC.

The chain joins TRBV19 to TRBJ2-1, with D unclear. CDR1 and CDR2 (germline): LNHDA, SQIVND (reference sequence). The ends were cut back, 6 bases at V and 0 bases at J, with 12 bases in the middle. This CDR3 contains 15 residues. Here the CDR3 reads CASSLLGLSYNEQFF. The CDR3, as DNA: TGTGCCAGTAGCCTATTGGGCCTCTCCTACAATGAGCAGTTCTTC.

V and J are TRBV5-5 and TRBJ2-1; TRBD2 matches 15 bases. Trimming cost V 0 bases and J 4 bases; bases outside gene matches: 5. The length of the CDR3 is 18 residues. Germline V gene sequence: CDR1 SGHKS, CDR2 YYEKEE (reference sequence). The CDR3 protein is CASSLAGTSGRSYNEQFF. Here the CDR3 DNA reads TGTGCCAGCAGCTTGGCGGGGACTAGCGGGAGGTCATACAATGAGCAGTTCTTC.

The chain recombines TRBV1 with TRBJ1-5. TRBV1 is labeled a pseudogene. The CDR3 covers 17 residues. CDR3 amino acids: CTSRRTERVGGNQPQHF. The DNA of the CDR3 is TGCACCAGCAGGAGGACGGAGCGGGTTGGGGGCAATCAGCCCCAGCATTTT.

This rearrangement joins TRBV25-1 to TRBJ1-2; maybe TRBD1 (6 bases). The V end was cut by 2 bases, the J end by 8 bases, with 12 bases between. The germline V gene encodes CDR1 MGHDK and CDR2 SYGVNS. The CDR3 extends over 13 amino acids. CDR3 DNA: TGTGCCAGCAGTGAAACTTTCGGGGGCGGCTACACCTTC. As protein: CASSETFGGGYTF.

The rearrangement uses TRBV7-6 and TRBJ2-1, with 8 bases lining up with TRBD2. V gave up 1 base and J gave up 6 bases; unmatched junction bases: 14. From germline, CDR1 is SGHVS and CDR2 FNYEAQ. The CDR3 covers 18 residues. CDR3 in amino acids: CASSLEGPGLGRSNEQFF. DNA for the CDR3: TGTGCCAGCAGCTTAGAGGGGCCGGGACTAGGGAGGTCCAATGAGCAGTTCTTC.

This chain uses TRBV7-4 with TRBJ2-3, with D unclear. CDR1 and CDR2 (germline): SGHVT, SQSDAQ. Trimming removed 3 bases from V and 0 bases from J, with 7 bases in between. This CDR3 is 14 amino acids long. The chain's CDR3 is CASSFKTSTDTQYF. For the CDR3, the DNA is TGTGCCAGCAGCTTCAAGACTAGCACAGATACGCAGTATTTT. Together with reference TRBV7-4 and TRBJ2-3, the CDR3 gives the full variable domain: GAGVSQSPRYKVAKRGRDVALRCDSISGHVTLYWYRQTLGQGSEVLTYSQSDAQRDKSGRPSGRFSAERPERSVSTLKIQRTEQGDSAVYLCASSFKTSTDTQYFGPGTRLTVL.

This chain links TRBV18 with TRBJ2-5, with D possibly being TRBD1 or TRBD2 (7 bases each). Trimming cost V 4 bases and J 5 bases, with 23 bases left between them. In germline, CDR1 is KGHSH, CDR2 LQKENI. The CDR3 runs to 17 residues. The CDR3 nucleotides are TGTGCCAGCTCACAACAACTAGCGTCCTCAGGGGGGGAGACCCAGTACTTC. This translates into CASSQQLASSGGETQYF.